Given below is one T cell receptor beta chain in context. Its specificity is not known. This entry belongs to a study of cytomegalovirus exposure and HLA in healthy donors. Looking at the study overall: Clustering assigned 81% of the 350 to 400 genotyped donors to the Caucasian-associated ancestry cluster.

The PCR made use of 60 Vbeta and 13 Jbeta primers. Assay: immunoSEQ multiplex PCR; the TCRdb copy retains only in-frame clones and omits some. The data show under 130,000 clones, around 80% seen once. Study results and limitations: A link between a missense DCLRE1C variant and TCR beta V- and J-gene trimming emerged from a later analysis.

With V trimmed by 1 base and J by 3 bases, 5 bases remained unmatched. Germline CDR1 reads LGHNT; CDR2 reads FRNRAP. The CDR3 totals 16 residues. This TCR was recovered from a man aged 25-45 years in good health and CMV-seronegative. The chain is built from TRBV12-5 and TRBJ1-1; 10 bases are a match to TRBD1. Sequenced material: PBMCs. CDR3 amino acids: CASGLGDRGRYTEAFF. CDR3 DNA sequence: TGTGCTAGTGGTTTGGGGGACAGGGGCCGATACACTGAAGCTTTCTTT.